This is a list of T cell receptor beta chains from one sample in a study of blood T cell repertoires in COVID-19. TCRdb's table, derived via immunoSEQ multiplex PCR, lists solely in-frame clones and lacks some. This repertoire shows 250,000 or so clones, about 68% found once; its top ten account for 3% to 3.5%. Material for sequencing was peripheral blood. These receptors were collected from a woman of 80 years or more with acute or convalescent COVID-19. The CDR3 runs from the conserved cysteine through the conserved F or W.

v_gene | len | CDR3aa
TRBV11-1 | 13 | CASSVAGGNEQFF
TRBV25-1 | 15 | CASSESGVLNTEAFF
TRBV20-1 | 15 | CSASSGGGYQETQYF
TRBV11-2 | 13 | CASSWDIGREQYF
TRBV3-1/TRBV3-2 | 12 | CASSSTGDTIYF
TRBV6-5 | 15 | CASSRQGIGNQPQHF
TRBV5-1 | 14 | CASSLGQGADTIYF
TRBV19 | 14 | CASRVRGLTDTQYF
TRBV10-3 | 12 | CAISDSTYEQYF
TRBV6-2/TRBV6-3 | 11 | CASSYRREQYF
TRBV14 | 16 | CASSQAPRTIYNEQFF
TRBV7-2 | 15 | CASSLDRASYNEQFF
TRBV3-1/TRBV3-2 | 16 | CASSQRGSGTRETQYF
TRBV11-2 | 13 | CASMLDSVSGYTF
TRBV11-2 | 16 | CASSFGLAGATGELFF
TRBV19 | 17 | CASWSSGLAGVGGELFF
TRBV29-1 | 15 | CSVETELAVADTQYF
TRBV29-1 | 16 | CSVEQPRGGTTYTQYF
TRBV28 | 15 | CASSLLQGPYNEQFF
TRBV3-1/TRBV3-2 | 15 | CASSRLGTGNTEAFF
TRBV28 | 15 | CASSPQGRLNQPQHF
TRBV13 | 14 | CASSLLDTPWEQYF
TRBV19 | 16 | CASSMVHGVGNQPQHF
TRBV4-3 | 15 | CASSRQGAAGNTIYF
TRBV20-1 | 14 | CSASWQRGLNEQFF
TRBV6-5 | 15 | CASNTVTAGVSEQYF
TRBV4-1 | 16 | CASSQDRTGRRYEQYF
TRBV14 | 13 | CASSLRALYEQYF
TRBV10-3 | 15 | CAIRPGTGRQETQYF
TRBV7-8 | 14 | CASSLQGAGQPQHF
TRBV5-1 | 13 | CASSLDNNEKLFF
TRBV19 | 13 | CASADRYNQPQHF
TRBV10-3 | 15 | CAIATGTGANYGYTF
TRBV19 | 14 | CASSSRQGPYEQYF
TRBV7-9 | 13 | CASSPGQGGEQYF
TRBV6-5 | 15 | CASTRDRVRDTEAFF
TRBV15 | 14 | CATSRIQGDYGYTF
TRBV2 | 14 | CASEGGQGVQKLFF
TRBV6-5 | 14 | CASSRTQRVETQYF
TRBV30 | 14 | CAWRFRGPGNTIYF
TRBV27 | 16 | CASSPTWDRASYEQYF
TRBV14 | 15 | CASSKTSSSTDTQYF
TRBV6-6 | 13 | CASRISAMYEQYF
TRBV19 | 14 | CASSIGQAPQPQHF
TRBV2 | 16 | CASSEWAGELYNEQFF
TRBV11-2 | 18 | CASSSPLRAGAWVDTQYF
TRBV3-1/TRBV3-2 | 16 | CASSSWGQGKTGELFF
TRBV5-6 | 14 | CASSSLQEYYGYTF
TRBV19 | 18 | CASSTTGSRVGFNQPQHF
TRBV11-2 | 13 | CASSLPGHQQAFF
TRBV5-4 | 16 | CASSNRTGGGSYGYTF
TRBV5-1 | 14 | CASSFGQGFDEQFF
TRBV7-2 | 16 | CASSPARTGLNQPQHF
TRBV6-2/TRBV6-3 | 13 | CASSRRQNGELFF
TRBV7-9 | 15 | CASSLVSGANNEQFF
TRBV5-1 | 14 | CASSLGPGMAEAFF
TRBV28 | 11 | CASGGNYGYTF
TRBV11-2 | 20 | CASSLEPIGTSGRSKETQYF
TRBV9 | 14 | CASSVDGSNQPQHF